These T cell receptor beta chains were read from a single sample in a study of blood T cell repertoires in COVID-19. Clones were read by immunoSEQ multiplex PCR, and TCRdb kept only the in-frame ones, dropping some. This table holds roughly 180,000 clones, 86% found once. The sample was peripheral blood. The source of these receptors is a woman aged 25 to 39 with active or convalescent COVID-19. Both conserved end residues are part of each CDR3. D genes are given only for firm matches. The size entry is marked missing in some rows and otherwise reads once, few, many or a size class.

TRBV6-5	TRBD1	NA	TRBJ1-2	TGTGCCAGCAAGTTGAATACAGGGGACTATGGCTACACCTTC	CASKLNTGDYGYTF
TRBV2	NA	NA	TRBJ2-3	TGTGCCAGAACCGACGGAGGTATAGGTACGCAGTATTTT	CARTDGGIGTQYF
TRBV28	NA	NA	TRBJ1-1	TGTGCCAGCAGTTCGCCCAGGGGAGGGGCCACTGAAGCTTTCTTT	CASSSPRGGATEAFF
TRBV24-1	NA	few	TRBJ1-5	TGTGCCACCTGCCAGGGTGCCTTTGGAGTTAATCAGCCCCAGCATTTT	CATCQGAFGVNQPQHF
TRBV6-2/TRBV6-3	TRBD1	NA	TRBJ1-1	TGTGCCAGCAGTTACGAGGGGGCGGGAATCGTTGAAGCTTTCTTT	CASSYEGAGIVEAFF
TRBV7-9	TRBD2	NA	TRBJ2-7	TGTGCCAGCAGCTTAGCGTGGGGACTAGCGGGAAAGGACGAGCAGTACTTC	CASSLAWGLAGKDEQYF
TRBV20-1	TRBD2	NA	TRBJ2-1	TGCAGTGCTAGTTTGACTAGCCTGTCGTCCTACAATGAGCAGTTCTTC	CSASLTSLSSYNEQFF
TRBV2	NA	NA	TRBJ1-1	TGTGCCGCGGGAAGGATCCATCAAGAAGCTTTCTTT	CAAGRIHQEAFF
TRBV28	NA	NA	TRBJ2-7	TGTGCCAGCAGTTTGTCGGACGGGACCTACGAGCAGTACTTC	CASSLSDGTYEQYF
TRBV6-1	NA	NA	TRBJ1-5	TGTGCCAGCAGTGAAGGACACTTGAGCAATCAGCCCCAGCATTTT	CASSEGHLSNQPQHF
TRBV6-5	NA	NA	TRBJ1-4	TGTGCCAGCAGTTACTCGGGGGGATTTCGTGAAAAACTGTTTTTT	CASSYSGGFREKLFF
TRBV3-1/TRBV3-2	NA	NA	TRBJ1-6	TGTGCCAGCAGCCAGCCGGATTCACCCCTCCACTTT	CASSQPDSPLHF
TRBV18	TRBD2	NA	TRBJ2-1	TGTGCCAGCTCACCACCGGGAGGGAACAATGAGCAGTTCTTC	CASSPPGGNNEQFF
TRBV18	NA	NA	TRBJ2-6	TGTGCCAGCTCACCCACACCCTATACAGGGATCGCTGGGGCCAACGTCCTGACTTTC	CASSPTPYTGIAGANVLTF
TRBV5-5	NA	few	TRBJ2-1	TGTGCCAGCAGCTTTGCAGGGCTGAATGAGCAGTTCTTC	CASSFAGLNEQFF
TRBV18	NA	NA	TRBJ1-2	TGTGCCAGCTCACCTGCAGGGAATAACTATGGCTACACCTTC	CASSPAGNNYGYTF
TRBV9	TRBD1	NA	TRBJ2-3	TGTGCCAGCACTCAGGGGGCAGTGGAAGATACGCAGTATTTT	CASTQGAVEDTQYF
TRBV6-6	TRBD1	NA	TRBJ1-4	TGTGCCAGCTACTCACGGGACAGGGGAGAAAAACTGTTTTTT	CASYSRDRGEKLFF
TRBV5-4	NA	NA	TRBJ2-7	TGTGCCAGCAGCACTCAGGGTTACTACGAGCAGTACTTC	CASSTQGYYEQYF
TRBV6-5	TRBD1	NA	TRBJ1-4	TGTGCCAGCAGCTACCAGGGGGCTAGAACTAATGAAAAACTGTTTTTT	CASSYQGARTNEKLFF
TRBV5-1	NA	NA	TRBJ1-2	TGCGCCAGCAGCCCCGTTGAAAGCGTCTATGGCTACACCTTC	CASSPVESVYGYTF
TRBV9	TRBD1	NA	TRBJ1-3	TGTGCCAGCAGCGAGACTATCGGGACAGGGGGAAACACCATATATTTT	CASSETIGTGGNTIYF
TRBV3-1/TRBV3-2	NA	NA	TRBJ1-1	TGTGCCAGCAGCCAATCCCTACAGGGAAGGAAAGCTTTCTTT	CASSQSLQGRKAFF
TRBV7-9	NA	NA	TRBJ2-7	TGTGCCAGCAGCTTAGATCTTGGACAGTACGAGCAGTACTTC	CASSLDLGQYEQYF
TRBV21-1	NA	NA	TRBJ2-7	TGTGCCAGCAAGTCGACAGGGTCGTTCTACGAGCAGTACTTC	CASKSTGSFYEQYF
TRBV2	NA	NA	TRBJ2-2	TGTGCCAGCAAAGGGGCGCTTGTCACCGGGGAGCTGTTTTTT	CASKGALVTGELFF
TRBV19	TRBD1	NA	TRBJ2-1	TGTGCCAGTAGTCCCGACAGGGCATACAATGAGCAGTTCTTC	CASSPDRAYNEQFF
TRBV4-1	NA	NA	TRBJ1-1	TGCGCCAGCAGCCAAGTCGGGCGGGCCGCTGAAGCTTTCTTT	CASSQVGRAAEAFF
TRBV5-1	NA	NA	TRBJ2-5	TGCGCCAGCAGCTTCGCGAGTGGAGAGACCCAGTACTTC	CASSFASGETQYF
TRBV27	NA	few	TRBJ1-1	TGTGCCAGCAGTCAACAGGGGAACACTGAAGCTTTCTTT	CASSQQGNTEAFF
TRBV7-2	NA	NA	TRBJ2-7	TGTGCCAGCAGCTTAGGTGTATACGAGCAGTACTTC	CASSLGVYEQYF
TRBV11-2	TRBD1	once	TRBJ1-4	TGTGCCAGCAGCTTGGGACAGGGGGCGGAAAAACTGTTTTTT	CASSLGQGAEKLFF
TRBV28	TRBD1	NA	TRBJ1-5	TGTGCCAGCCGAAGTCTAGGGGGCGCGGGTCAGCCCCAGCATTTT	CASRSLGGAGQPQHF
TRBV11-2	NA	NA	TRBJ1-1	TGTGCCAGCGCTTTATCCGGACTGTGGGCTTTCTTT	CASALSGLWAFF
TRBV30	NA	NA	TRBJ1-4	TGTGCCTGGAGTAAGGACAGAAATGAAAAACTGTTTTTT	CAWSKDRNEKLFF
TRBV7-2	TRBD1	NA	TRBJ1-4	TGTGCCAGCACCCAGACAGGGGGCGTCGGAGAAAAACTGTTTTTT	CASTQTGGVGEKLFF
TRBV30	NA	NA	TRBJ1-2	TGTGCCTGGAGTCCGACTCTCTATGGCTACACCTTC	CAWSPTLYGYTF
TRBV15	NA	NA	TRBJ2-1	TGTGCCACCAGCAGTCGACAGGCCTACAATGAGCAGTTCTTC	CATSSRQAYNEQFF
TRBV7-2	NA	NA	TRBJ1-1	TGTGCCAGCAGCTTAGTATCGGCGGGGAGTGATATGAACACTGAAGCTTTCTTT	CASSLVSAGSDMNTEAFF
TRBV6-5	TRBD1	NA	TRBJ1-1	TGTGCCAGCAATACCGGGACAGGCGATGAAGCTTTCTTT	CASNTGTGDEAFF
TRBV5-1	NA	once	TRBJ1-2	TGCGCCAGCAGCTCGGGAGACGGAGGCTACACCTTC	CASSSGDGGYTF
TRBV11-2	NA	NA	TRBJ1-2	TGTGCCAGCAGTTACTGGGACTCCCCGGAGGATGGCTACACCTTC	CASSYWDSPEDGYTF
TRBV19	NA	once	TRBJ1-6	TGTGCCAGTAACCGATACAGAGTCTATAATTCACCCCTCCACTTT	CASNRYRVYNSPLHF
TRBV27	TRBD2	NA	TRBJ2-7	TGTGCCAGCAGTTCCTCTAGCGGGAGGGCCCTGCCCTACGAGCAGTACTTC	CASSSSSGRALPYEQYF
TRBV12-5	NA	NA	TRBJ1-2	TGTGCTAGTGCCCCTAACGGGTACTATGGCTACACCTTC	CASAPNGYYGYTF
TRBV6-4	TRBD2	NA	TRBJ2-1	TGTGCCAGCAGAGCCGGGACTAGCGGCTACAATGAGCAGTTCTTC	CASRAGTSGYNEQFF
TRBV19	NA	NA	TRBJ1-1	TGTGCCAGTAGTATATCTCGGGGTTCAAACACTGAAGCTTTCTTT	CASSISRGSNTEAFF
TRBV30	NA	NA	TRBJ2-7	TGTGCCTGGAGTGCCAAATACGAGCAGTACTTC	CAWSAKYEQYF
TRBV7-9	NA	NA	TRBJ1-6	TGTGCCAGCAGCTACGGACAGCCAGATTCACCCCTCCACTTT	CASSYGQPDSPLHF
TRBV7-8	TRBD2	NA	TRBJ2-3	TGTGCCAGCAGCACGAAGCGGGGGGCTTTCACAGATACGCAGTATTTT	CASSTKRGAFTDTQYF
TRBV19	NA	NA	TRBJ1-2	TGTGCCAGTAGTATTCCCCTCGACCTAGATGGCTACACCTTC	CASSIPLDLDGYTF
TRBV2	NA	NA	TRBJ1-5	TGTGCCAGCAGGACAGATTCTGGGGTGCCCCAGCATTTT	CASRTDSGVPQHF
TRBV6-6	NA	once	TRBJ1-2	TGTGCCAGCAGCCCGGTTTTGGAGGGCTACACCTTC	CASSPVLEGYTF
TRBV30	TRBD2	NA	TRBJ2-5	TGTGCCTGGAGTGGGCTAGCGGGGGAGACCCAGTACTTC	CAWSGLAGETQYF
TRBV7-9	TRBD1	NA	TRBJ1-2	TGTGCCAGCAGCTCCCCGATCAGACAGGGGTTAAACTATGGCTACACCTTC	CASSSPIRQGLNYGYTF
TRBV23-1	TRBD2	few	TRBJ2-7	TGCGCCAGCAGCCCCCAAGCGGGGCCCTACGAGCAGTACTTC	CASSPQAGPYEQYF